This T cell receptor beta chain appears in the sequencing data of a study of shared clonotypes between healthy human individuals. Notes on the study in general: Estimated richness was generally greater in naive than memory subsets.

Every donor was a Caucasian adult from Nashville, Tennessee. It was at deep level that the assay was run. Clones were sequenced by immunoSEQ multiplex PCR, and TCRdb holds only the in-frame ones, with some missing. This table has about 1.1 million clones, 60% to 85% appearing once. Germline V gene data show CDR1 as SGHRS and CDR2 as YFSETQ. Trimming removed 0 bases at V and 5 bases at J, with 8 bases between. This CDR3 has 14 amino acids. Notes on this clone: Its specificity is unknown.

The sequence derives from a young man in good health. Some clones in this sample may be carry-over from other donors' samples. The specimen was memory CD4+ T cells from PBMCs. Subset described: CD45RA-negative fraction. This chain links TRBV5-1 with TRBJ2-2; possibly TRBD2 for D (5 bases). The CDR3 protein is CASSLATTTGELFF. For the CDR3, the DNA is TGCGCCAGCAGCTTGGCGACTACTACCGGGGAGCTGTTTTTT.